The 14 T cell receptor beta chains listed next were all sequenced from one sample in a study of blood T cells in healthy people across ages. The authors ran a second PCR of 7 to 11 cycles using a sample-barcoded 5' primer and a J-beta primer mix. One entry per CDR3 protein results from TCRdb running MiXCR on the 5' RACE reads. The table lists about 1.6 million distinct CDR3 sequences, about 32% of them singletons. The source material was blood. The origin of the receptors is a woman aged 25 to 39 in good health.

The gene calls are TRBV7-2 and TRBJ2-3, with 9 bases matching TRBD1. CDR3 size: 14 residues. The V gene's germline CDR1 is SGHTA and CDR2 FQGNSA. The ends lost 5 bases at V and 8 bases at J; junction bases unmatched: 8. The CDR3 protein is CASSKGQGGRTQYF. CDR3 in DNA: TGTGCCAGCAGCAAGGGACAGGGAGGTCGTACGCAGTATTTT.

A remark on this clonotype: One junction end disagrees with the germline gene, perhaps due to a read error. V gene TRBV27 combines with J gene TRBJ2-5; D uncertain. Per the germline V gene, CDR1 is MNHEY and CDR2 is SMNVEV (reference sequence). The CDR3 extends over 14 amino acids. The CDR3 bases are TGTGCCGGCAGACCAGGACGGTTTGAAGAGACCCAGTACTTC. It yields the protein CAGRPGRFEETQYF.

The rearrangement uses TRBV2 and TRBJ1-2, with D possibly TRBD1 on 5 matching bases. The germline V gene has CDR1 SNHLY and CDR2 FYNNEI. The CDR3 sequence is 13 residues long. Trimming pared 1 base from V and 6 bases from J, leaving 9 bases between. CDR3 sequence reads: CASSEGGVNGYTF. In DNA form, the CDR3 reads TGTGCCAGCAGTGAAGGAGGGGTCAATGGCTACACCTTC.

Concerning this clonotype: A much bigger clone sits one base away, suggesting this may be a read error. The rearrangement joins TRBV20-1 to TRBJ2-2; 7 nucleotides line up with TRBD2. There are 15 residues in the CDR3. Germline-derived CDR1 and CDR2 are DFQATT and SNEGSKA (reference sequence). The CDR3 spells CSAREKRDYTGEPFF. The DNA of the CDR3 is TGCAGTGCTAGAGAAAAGCGGGATTACACCGGGGAGCCGTTTTTT.

This clonotype was observed a few times. The rearrangement joins TRBV11-2 to TRBJ2-1; 11 bases are shared with TRBD1. The CDR3 is made up of 17 amino acids. The junction had 9 bases not matched to a gene; V was cut back by 5 bases and J by 3 bases. Germline V gene sequence: CDR1 SGHAT, CDR2 FQNNGV. The CDR3 is CASSLDPGTGGYNEQFF. The CDR3 DNA is TGTGCCAGCAGCCTGGACCCCGGGACAGGGGGCTACAATGAGCAGTTCTTC.

This clonotype was observed a few times. The chain recombines TRBV6-2 or TRBV6-3 with TRBJ2-3; 11 nucleotides align to TRBD2. Looked up from germline, CDR1 is MNHEY and CDR2 is SVGEGT. With 6 bases clipped from V and 4 bases from J, the junction kept 9 bases outside the gene matches. The CDR3 consists of 16 residues. CDR3 nucleotides: TGTGCCAGCAGCTCCACTAGCGGGAGTAGATCAGATACGCAGTATTTT. This gives the protein CASSSTSGSRSDTQYF.

Comment on this clonotype: This clone may be a read error of a much larger clone one base away. The chain is built from TRBV29-1 and TRBJ2-1; D ambiguous. CDR1 SQVTM and CDR2 ANQGSEA come from the germline V gene. This CDR3 contains 12 residues. The CDR3 sequence is CSVPNSVNVQFF. The DNA of the CDR3 is TGCAGCGTTCCGAATTCGGTGAATGTGCAGTTCTTC.

The chain couples TRBV29-1 to TRBJ1-5, with D possibly TRBD1 on 6 matching bases. Germline V gene lookup returns CDR1 SQVTM and CDR2 ANQGSEA. The length of the CDR3 is 14 residues. The V and J ends lost 7 bases and 4 bases respectively, with 17 bases between them. CDR3 sequence reads: CSASYSDSNQPQHF. The CDR3 DNA sequence: TGCAGCGCCTCATACTCGGACAGTAATCAGCCCCAGCATTTT.

The chain combines TRBV6-1 with TRBJ1-1; D gene ambiguous. Deletions cut 4 bases from V and 5 bases from J, with 14 bases between. Germline values: CDR1 MNHNS, CDR2 SASEGT. The CDR3 runs to 14 residues. CDR3 sequence (DNA): TGTGCCAGCAGTGTAACGTCATGGAAGACTGAAGCTTTCTTT. Amino acid sequence: CASSVTSWKTEAFF.

This clonotype appeared many times. The V gene is TRBV4-1, the J gene TRBJ2-7; the match to TRBD1 covers 9 bases. CDR1 and CDR2 (germline): MGHRA, YSYEKL. CDR3 size: 16 residues. V shed 0 bases, J shed 2 bases, and the junction held 5 bases outside the gene matches. The CDR3 loop is CASSQDIRTGAYEQYF. As DNA, the CDR3 is TGCGCCAGCAGCCAAGATATCCGGACAGGGGCCTACGAGCAGTACTTC.

This clonotype has more than one count but fewer than ten. This chain uses TRBV13 with TRBJ2-1; 8 bases are a match to TRBD2. In germline, CDR1 is PRHDT, CDR2 FYEKMQ (reference sequence). V was pared by 5 bases and J by 5 bases, with 5 bases of the junction left unmatched. The CDR3 is made up of 14 amino acids. The CDR3 DNA reads TGTGCCAGCAGCCGCGGCGGGAGGAACAATGAGCAGTTCTTC. Its translation: CASSRGGRNNEQFF.

The V call is TRBV20-1, the J call TRBJ1-2; D is ambiguous. V was clipped by 3 bases and J by 4 bases, with 9 bases between them. From germline, CDR1 is DFQATT and CDR2 SNEGSKA (reference sequence). The CDR3 covers 12 residues. DNA for the CDR3: TGCAGTGCTAGGGCGGAAGTCTATGGCTACACCTTC. This codes for CSARAEVYGYTF.

This chain joins TRBV7-9 and TRBJ2-3; no reliable D call. The CDR3 is 14 residues long. Trimming took 0 bases from V and 10 from J, leaving 14 bases between them. CDR1 is SEHNR, CDR2 FQNEAQ, per germline (reference sequence). The CDR3 nucleotides are TGTGCCAGCAGCTTAGCCTCCTCCCCGCCTGCGCAGTATTTT. The encoded protein is CASSLASSPPAQYF.

J is TRBJ2-7 and V is TRBV2, with 8 bases identical to TRBD2. This CDR3 contains 15 residues. Germline V gene data show CDR1 as SNHLY and CDR2 as FYNNEI. J was trimmed by 0 bases and V by 3 bases; bases with no gene match: 4. CDR3 sequence reads: CASSEWREVSYEQYF. The CDR3 DNA reads TGTGCCAGCAGTGAGTGGCGGGAGGTCTCCTACGAGCAGTACTTC. The full variable domain, with the rest looked up from reference TRBV2 and TRBJ2-7, is EPEVTQTPSHQVTQMGQEVILRCVPISNHLYFYWYRQILGQKVEFLVSFYNNEISEKSEIFDDQFSVERPDGSNFTLKIRSTKLEDSAMYFCASSEWREVSYEQYFGPGTRLTVT.